This T cell receptor (beta chain) was sequenced during a study of OX40 agonist ivuxolimab in advanced cancers. This clone was seen once. Its antigen remains unknown. Study-level points and caveats: Patients who responded partially at 0.1-3.0 mg/kg showed clonal expansion ranking among the lowest.

V lost 2 bases to trimming and J lost 4 bases; unmatched junction nucleotides: 4. CDR3 length: 14 residues. The V gene's germline CDR1 is SNHLY and CDR2 FYNNEI. Repertoires were generated with immunoSEQ multiplex PCR, while TCRdb's copy carries only in-frame clones and drops some. The profile covers about 26,000 clones, with about four fifths appearing a single time and roughly 25% taken by the ten largest. The sequence came from an adult with an advanced solid tumor such as melanoma, head and neck, liver or kidney cancer. The genes are TRBV2 and TRBJ1-2; TRBD1 aligns across 7 bases. The sample consisted of CD4+ or CD8+ T cells sorted from blood, taken in a trial of the OX40 agonist ivuxolimab. The CDR3 protein is CASSEQGVFYGYTF. The CDR3 coding sequence is TGTGCCAGCAGTGAACAGGGGGTGTTCTATGGCTACACCTTC.